The present T cell receptor (beta chain) was sequenced within a study of cytomegalovirus exposure and HLA in healthy donors. Sampled while nominally healthy, donors likely had unrecorded immune exposures. Germline V gene lookup returns CDR1 MNHNS and CDR2 SASEGT. Trimming removed 3 bases from V and 7 bases from J, with 10 bases in between. The CDR3 has 13 residues. This clone was counted only a few times. The PCR was carried out with 60 Vbeta primers and 13 Jbeta primers. The method was immunoSEQ multiplex PCR; TCRdb's version includes in-frame clones alone and lacks a portion of them. The data show some 150,000 clones, just under 80% seen once.

The material sequenced was PBMCs. The TCR sequence derives from a man aged 25-45 years in good health and CMV-seronegative. This chain connects TRBV6-1 to TRBJ2-1, with D possibly matching TRBD1 (7 bases). CDR3 in DNA: TGTGCCAGCAGTGAGGCAGGGGGGAATGAGCAGTTCTTC. It codes for CASSEAGGNEQFF.